Following are 11 T cell receptor beta chains from one sample sequenced in a study of glioma-infiltrating T cells. Amplification of TCR alpha and beta CDR3 regions from RNA used iRepertoire nested multiplex PCR. One entry per CDR3 protein, called by TCRdb with MiXCR from the multiplex PCR reads. The sample lists a few hundred thousand distinct CDR3 sequences, less than 50% seen once, with 12% in the top ten. Sequencing input: glioma tissue, nonneoplastic brain tissue, or PBMCs (not recorded which). The receptor source for this set is a human donor with low-grade glioma or glioblastoma, undergoing nonglioma brain surgery, or in good health (not recorded which).

About this clonotype: Possible read error: a much larger clone is one base away. The chain is built from TRBV6-1 and TRBJ1-5; D may be TRBD1 (5 bases). The CDR3 runs 15 residues. Germline CDR1 and CDR2: MNHNS and SASEGT. V shed 6 bases and J shed 3 bases, with 15 bases lying between them. In DNA, the CDR3 is TGTGCCAGCAGCTTTAGACAGTATAACAATCAGCCCCAGCATTTT. Protein: CASSFRQYNNQPQHF.

This clonotype occurred a few times. The V and J genes are TRBV7-9 and TRBJ2-7; D is ambiguous. The V gene's germline CDR1 is SEHNR and CDR2 FQNEAQ (reference sequence). V was trimmed by 3 bases and J by 4 bases, leaving 7 bases between them. This CDR3 has 12 amino acids. Here the CDR3 reads CASSFYIYEQYF. The CDR3 region has the DNA TGTGCCAGCAGCTTTTACATTTACGAGCAGTACTTC.

This clonotype was seen more than once but under ten times. The chain has TRBV20-1 and TRBJ2-1, with no clear D. Germline V gives CDR1 DFQATT, CDR2 SNEGSKA (reference sequence). CDR3 size: 12 residues. V was clipped by 6 bases and J by 8 bases, with 14 bases between them. The CDR3 DNA follows: TGCAGTGCCCGCGACCACTTTCATGAGCAGTTCTTC. Its protein product is CSARDHFHEQFF.

Comment on this clonotype: A much larger clone differs from this one at a single base, so this may be a read error. The V gene is TRBV27, the J gene TRBJ1-1; D ambiguous. Germline lookup yields CDR1 MNHEY and CDR2 SMNVEV (reference sequence). The CDR3 consists of 13 residues. The CDR3 loop is CASSLIGNTEASF. CDR3 DNA sequence: TGTGCCAGCAGTTTAATCGGGAACACTGAAGCTTCCTTT.

This clonotype has a handful of counts. J is TRBJ2-3 and V is TRBV7-2, with 8 bases that match TRBD2. The CDR3 loop spans 15 amino acids. Germline CDR1 reads SGHTA; CDR2 reads FQGNSA. Trimming took 1 base from V and 1 from J; bases not matched to a gene: 1. The DNA for the CDR3 is TGTGCCAGCAGCTTAGGTAGCGGGGGCACAGATACGCAGTATTTT. This gives the protein CASSLGSGGTDTQYF.

V gene TRBV6-1 combines with J gene TRBJ2-4; D not resolved. Germline V gene sequence: CDR1 MNHNS, CDR2 SASEGT. This CDR3 has 15 residues. The V end was cut by 7 bases, the J end by 0 bases, with 13 bases between. Written as DNA, the CDR3 is TGTGCCAGCATTCCGACACTTCTAGCCAAAAACATTCAGTACTTC. Protein product: CASIPTLLAKNIQYF.

At least ten counts were recorded for this clonotype. The rearrangement uses TRBV4-3 and TRBJ2-3; 7 bases match TRBD2. CDR3 length: 15 amino acids. Per germline, CDR1 LGHNA and CDR2 YSLEER. Trimming at V came to 1 base and at J to 0 bases, leaving 1 base not matched to a gene. The CDR3 coding sequence is TGCGCCAGCAGCCAAGTGCGGGAGAGCACAGATACGCAGTATTTT. Translating it yields CASSQVRESTDTQYF.

The J gene is TRBJ2-6, the V gene TRBV4-2, with D unclear. The CDR3 has 21 amino acids. The V end was cut by 0 bases, the J end by 0 bases, with 21 bases between. CDR1 and CDR2 (germline): LGHNA, YNFKEQ. The CDR3: CASSQDRKRRRQLSGANVLTF. The DNA for the CDR3 is TGTGCCAGCAGCCAAGATAGAAAGAGGAGACGCCAACTCTCTGGGGCCAACGTCCTGACTTTC.

For the CDR3, the DNA is TGTGCCAGCAGCCTATCCCCCGGGACAGACTATGGCTACACCTTC. As protein: CASSLSPGTDYGYTF. The chain joins TRBV11-2 to TRBJ1-2, with 7 positions matching TRBD1. CDR3 length: 15 amino acids. Losses at the gene ends were 5 bases for V and 3 bases for J; bases not matched to a gene: 9. CDR1 is SGHAT, CDR2 FQNNGV, per germline.

Turning to this clonotype: A read error may explain this, as a much larger clone is one base away. V is TRBV15 and J is TRBJ2-1, with 7 nucleotides matching TRBD1. In germline, CDR1 is LNHNV, CDR2 YYDKDF (reference sequence). The CDR3 runs 16 residues. Here the CDR3 DNA reads TGTACCACCAGCAGACACCCGGGACAGACTTACAATGAGCAGTTCTTC. This translates into CTTSRHPGQTYNEQFF.

This clonotype occurred many times. V is TRBV27 and J is TRBJ2-1; D is possibly TRBD2 (6 bases). The CDR3 sequence is 14 residues long. The V and J ends lost 9 bases and 4 bases respectively, with 16 bases between them. The germline CDR1 and CDR2 sequences are MNHEY and SMNVEV (reference sequence). In DNA form, the CDR3 reads TGTGCCAGTCAGCTGGGCGGGACTTACAATGAGCAGTTCTTC. As protein: CASQLGGTYNEQFF.